The clone carrying this T cell receptor beta chain came up a few times. The antigen remains unidentified. Germline CDR1 reads SGHDT; CDR2 reads YYEEEE. The CDR3 length is 14 residues. V shed 1 base and J shed 4 bases, with 11 bases lying between them. Baseline, cycle 4 day 1, and cycle 7 day 1 were the blood sampling points. The data were obtained in a study of OX40 agonist ivuxolimab in advanced cancers. Study details: Six ivuxolimab dose levels, 0.01 to 10 mg/kg, were given intravenously every 2 weeks. General study points: CD4+ and CD8+ T cells in blood underwent clonal expansion by week 6 at 0.1 to 3.0 mg/kg.

The data were produced by immunoSEQ multiplex PCR, yet TCRdb's version contains in-frame clones alone and is incomplete. Of about 90,000 clones detected, about nine tenths appear once; the ten largest clones hold 0.33%. This rearrangement joins TRBV5-6 to TRBJ2-5; weak D call: TRBD1 (5 bases). This clonotype originated in an adult with an advanced solid tumor such as melanoma, head and neck, liver or kidney cancer. This specimen was CD4+ or CD8+ T cells sorted from blood, taken in a trial of the OX40 agonist ivuxolimab. CDR3 DNA sequence: TGTGCCAGCAGCTTGTTTAACAGGTTAGAGACCCAGTACTTC. Protein: CASSLFNRLETQYF. The full variable domain, in which reference TRBV5-6 and TRBJ2-5 provide the parts outside the CDR3, is DAGVTQSPTHLIKTRGQQVTLRCSPKSGHDTVSWYQQALGQGPQFIFQYYEEEERQRGNFPDRFSGHQFPNYSSELNVNALLLGDSALYLCASSLFNRLETQYFGPGTRLLVL.